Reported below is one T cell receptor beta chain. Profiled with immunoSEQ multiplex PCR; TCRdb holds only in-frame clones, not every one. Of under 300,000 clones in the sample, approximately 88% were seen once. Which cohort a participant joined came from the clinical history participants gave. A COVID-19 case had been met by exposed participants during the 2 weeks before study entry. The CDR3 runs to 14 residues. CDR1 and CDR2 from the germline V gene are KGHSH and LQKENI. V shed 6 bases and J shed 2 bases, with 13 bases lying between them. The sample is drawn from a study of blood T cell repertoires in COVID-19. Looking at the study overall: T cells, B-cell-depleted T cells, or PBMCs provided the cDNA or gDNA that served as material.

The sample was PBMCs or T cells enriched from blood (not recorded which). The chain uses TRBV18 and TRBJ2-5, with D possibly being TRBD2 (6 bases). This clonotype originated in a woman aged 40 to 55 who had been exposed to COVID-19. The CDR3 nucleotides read TGTGCCAGCTCGCCAAGGACTAAACAAGAGACCCAGTACTTC. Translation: CASSPRTKQETQYF.